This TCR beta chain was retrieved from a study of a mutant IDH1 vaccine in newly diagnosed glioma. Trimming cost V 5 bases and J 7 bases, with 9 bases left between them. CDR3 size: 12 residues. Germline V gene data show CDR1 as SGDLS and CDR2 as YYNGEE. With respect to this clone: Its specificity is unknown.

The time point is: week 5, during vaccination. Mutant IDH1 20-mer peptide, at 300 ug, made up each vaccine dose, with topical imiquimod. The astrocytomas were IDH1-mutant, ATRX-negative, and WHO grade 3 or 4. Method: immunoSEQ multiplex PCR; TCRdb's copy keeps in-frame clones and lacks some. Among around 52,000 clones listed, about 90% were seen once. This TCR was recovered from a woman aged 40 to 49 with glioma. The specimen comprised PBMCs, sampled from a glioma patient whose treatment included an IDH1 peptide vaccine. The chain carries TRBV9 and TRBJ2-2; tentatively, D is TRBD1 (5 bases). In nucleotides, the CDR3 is TGTGCCAGCAGAGCCGACAGCGGGGAGCTGTTTTTT. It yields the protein CASRADSGELFF.